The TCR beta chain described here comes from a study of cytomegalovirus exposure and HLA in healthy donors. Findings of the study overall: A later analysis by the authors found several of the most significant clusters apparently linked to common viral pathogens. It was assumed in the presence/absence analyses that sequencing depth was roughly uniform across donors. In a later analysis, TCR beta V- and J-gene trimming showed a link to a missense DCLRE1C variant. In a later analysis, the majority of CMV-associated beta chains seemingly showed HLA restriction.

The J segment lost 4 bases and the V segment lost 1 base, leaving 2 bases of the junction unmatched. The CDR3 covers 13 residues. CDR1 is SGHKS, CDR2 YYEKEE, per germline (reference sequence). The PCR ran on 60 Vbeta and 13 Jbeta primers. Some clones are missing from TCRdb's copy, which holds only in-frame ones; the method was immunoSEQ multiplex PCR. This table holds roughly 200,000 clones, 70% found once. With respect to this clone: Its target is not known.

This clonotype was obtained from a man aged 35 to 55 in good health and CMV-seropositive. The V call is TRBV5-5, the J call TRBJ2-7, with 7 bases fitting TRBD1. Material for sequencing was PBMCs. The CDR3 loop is CASSLNRGYEQYF. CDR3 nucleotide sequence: TGTGCCAGCAGCTTGAACAGGGGATACGAGCAGTACTTC.